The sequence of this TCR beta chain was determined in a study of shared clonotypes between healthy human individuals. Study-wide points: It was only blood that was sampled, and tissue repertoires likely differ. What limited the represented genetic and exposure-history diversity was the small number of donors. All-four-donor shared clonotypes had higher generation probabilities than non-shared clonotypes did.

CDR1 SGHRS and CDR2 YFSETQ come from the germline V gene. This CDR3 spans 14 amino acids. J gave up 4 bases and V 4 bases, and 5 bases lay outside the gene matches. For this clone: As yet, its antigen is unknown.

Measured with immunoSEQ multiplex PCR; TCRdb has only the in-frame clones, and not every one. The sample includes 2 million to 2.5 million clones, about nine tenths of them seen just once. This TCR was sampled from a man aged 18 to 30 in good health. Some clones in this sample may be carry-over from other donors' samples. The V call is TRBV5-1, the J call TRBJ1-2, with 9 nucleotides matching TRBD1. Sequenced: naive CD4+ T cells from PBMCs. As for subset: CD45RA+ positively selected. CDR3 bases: TGCGCCAGCAGCCGAACAGGGGGCGGCTATGGCTACACCTTC. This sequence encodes CASSRTGGGYGYTF. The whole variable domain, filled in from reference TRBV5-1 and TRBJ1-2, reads KAGVTQTPRYLIKTRGQQVTLSCSPISGHRSVSWYQQTPGQGLQFLFEYFSETQRNKGNFPGRFSGRQFSNSRSEMNVSTLELGDSALYLCASSRTGGGYGYTFGSGTRLTVV.